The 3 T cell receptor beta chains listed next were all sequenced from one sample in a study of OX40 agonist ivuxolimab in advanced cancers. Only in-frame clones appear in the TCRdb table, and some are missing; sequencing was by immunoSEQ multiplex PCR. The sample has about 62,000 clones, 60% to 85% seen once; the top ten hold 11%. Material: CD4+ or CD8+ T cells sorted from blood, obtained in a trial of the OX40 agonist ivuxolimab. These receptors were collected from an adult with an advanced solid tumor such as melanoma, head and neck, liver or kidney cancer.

CDR3 amino acids: CASSQDISDYSGNTIYF. Here the CDR3 DNA reads TGCGCCAGCAGCCAAGATATATCGGACTACTCTGGAAACACCATATATTTT. The chain uses TRBV4-3 and TRBJ1-3, with D unclear. The CDR3 extends over 17 amino acids. Germline V CDR1 and CDR2: LGHNA, YSLEER. The V end was cut by 0 bases, the J end by 0 bases, with 12 bases between.

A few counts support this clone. The CDR3 region is CASSERTNYGYTF. For the CDR3, the DNA is TGTGCCAGCAGTGAACGGACGAACTATGGCTACACCTTC. This rearrangement joins TRBV25-1 to TRBJ1-2, with D unresolved. The length of the CDR3 is 13 residues. Germline V CDR1 and CDR2: MGHDK, SYGVNS. The V gene lost 2 bases and the J gene lost 2 bases, with 6 bases spanning the gap.

CDR3 protein: CASSHRSGSDSPLHF. The CDR3 DNA is TGTGCCAGCAGCCACCGATCTGGGAGTGATTCACCCCTCCACTTT. The chain carries TRBV7-3 and TRBJ1-6, with D unresolved. The length of the CDR3 is 15 residues. Germline V gene lookup returns CDR1 SGHTA and CDR2 FQGTGA. V lost 5 bases to trimming and J lost 8 bases, with 16 bases between them.